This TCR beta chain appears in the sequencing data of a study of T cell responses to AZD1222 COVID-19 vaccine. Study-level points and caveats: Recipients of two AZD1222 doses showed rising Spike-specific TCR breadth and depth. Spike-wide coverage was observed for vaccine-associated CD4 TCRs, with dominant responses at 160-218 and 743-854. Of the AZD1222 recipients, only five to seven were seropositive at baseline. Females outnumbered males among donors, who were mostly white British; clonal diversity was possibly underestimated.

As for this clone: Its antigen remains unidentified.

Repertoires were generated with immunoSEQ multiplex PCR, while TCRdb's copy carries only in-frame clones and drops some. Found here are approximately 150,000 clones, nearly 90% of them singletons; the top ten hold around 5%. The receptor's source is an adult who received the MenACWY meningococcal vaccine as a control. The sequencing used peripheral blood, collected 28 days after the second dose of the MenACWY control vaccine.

The CDR3 protein is CASRYRSGDTEAFF. The CDR3 DNA reads as TGCGCCAGCAGGTATCGTAGCGGGGACACTGAAGCTTTCTTT. The V and J genes are TRBV5-1 and TRBJ1-1; no definite D call. The V end lost 5 bases, the J end lost 3 bases, and 14 bases lay between the germline ends. Germline V gene data show CDR1 as SGHRS and CDR2 as YFSETQ. There are 14 residues in the CDR3.